This TCR beta chain was recovered during a study of T cell responses to AZD1222 COVID-19 vaccine. In regard to this clone: Its antigen is unknown.

The table came from immunoSEQ multiplex PCR; TCRdb's copy has only in-frame clones and leaves some out. The sample contains approximately 130,000 clones, around 89% of which appear only once. Study results and limitations: Unmutated variant regions are reportedly the target of nearly half of TCRs that are spike-specific.

The CDR3 is 15 residues long. Trimming shortened V by 0 bases and J by 4 bases, and 13 bases separated the two germline ends. Germline V lookup: CDR1 MNHNS, CDR2 SASEGT. The sequence came from an adult in good health. The sample here was peripheral blood, taken on day 0 of MenACWY control vaccination. This chain uses TRBV6-1 with TRBJ2-7; D tentatively fits TRBD1 or TRBD2 (5 bases each). CDR3: CASSEAGVRQYEQYF. For the CDR3, the DNA is TGTGCCAGCAGTGAAGCCGGGGTTAGACAGTACGAGCAGTACTTC.